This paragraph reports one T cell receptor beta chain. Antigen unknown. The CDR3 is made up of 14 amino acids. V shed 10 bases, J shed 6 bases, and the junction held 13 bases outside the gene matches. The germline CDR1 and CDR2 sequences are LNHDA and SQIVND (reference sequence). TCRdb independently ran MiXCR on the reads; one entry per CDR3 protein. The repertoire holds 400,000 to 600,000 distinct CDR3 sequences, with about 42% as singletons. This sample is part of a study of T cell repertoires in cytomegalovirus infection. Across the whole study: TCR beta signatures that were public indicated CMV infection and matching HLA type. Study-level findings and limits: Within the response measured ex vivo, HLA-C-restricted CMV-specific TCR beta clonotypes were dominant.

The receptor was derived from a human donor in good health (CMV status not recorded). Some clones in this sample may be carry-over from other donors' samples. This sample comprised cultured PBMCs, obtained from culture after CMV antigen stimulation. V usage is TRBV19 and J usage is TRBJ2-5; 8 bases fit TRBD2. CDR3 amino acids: CATRRSGRDQTQYF. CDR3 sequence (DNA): TGTGCCACGCGAAGGAGCGGGAGAGATCAGACCCAGTACTTC.